The 2 T cell receptor beta chains below come from one sample, sequenced in a study of human T cells and chemical hapten exposure. Each CDR3 protein is one row after TCRdb ran MiXCR on the RACE reads. This sample has roughly 100,000 distinct CDR3 sequences, with approximately 12% found just once. Time point meaning: pre-sensitization, week 0. Treatment specified: therapeutic diphenylcyclopropenone sensitization with weekly scalp DPC. Material: whole blood, obtained in connection with sensitization to the hapten diphenylcyclopropenone (DPC). Receptor source: a woman aged 45 to 65 with alopecia areata. Some clones in this sample may be carry-over from other donors' samples.

The table lists this clonotype with a few counts. The chain joins TRBV11-2 to TRBJ2-7, with 7 bases lining up with TRBD1. V lost 5 bases and J lost 5; bases outside the gene matches: 6. Per germline, CDR1 SGHAT and CDR2 FQNNGV. CDR3 length: 13 amino acids. The CDR3 loop is CASSMEGTDEQYF. Here the CDR3 DNA reads TGTGCCAGCAGCATGGAAGGGACAGACGAGCAGTACTTC.

This clonotype was detected only a few times. This chain connects TRBV2 to TRBJ2-2; D gene uncertain. The V gene's germline CDR1 is SNHLY and CDR2 FYNNEI. V lost 8 bases and J lost 6, with 7 bases in between. CDR3 length equals 11 residues. The CDR3 DNA follows: TGTGCCAGCGGTAGGGCCGGGGAGCTGTTTTTT. It codes for CASGRAGELFF.